The subject of this entry is one TCR beta chain. The antigen is unknown. The record originates from a study of identical twins. Findings and limits, study-wide: Out-of-frame alpha sequences shared by twins were enriched for low generation probability.

MiXCR, run by TCRdb on the 5' RACE reads, gives a single entry per CDR3 protein. The sample lists about 790,000 distinct CDR3 sequences; about 18% were seen once. The CDR3 is 11 amino acids. V was shortened by 2 bases and J by 11 bases, with 12 bases between the two germline ends. The germline V gene has CDR1 GTSNPN and CDR2 SVGIG (reference sequence). These data are also associated with another study on T cells expressing NK-cell markers.

V gene TRBV30 combines with J gene TRBJ1-1, with a weak D call TRBD1 (6 bases). The sample comprised PBMCs. The sequence derives from a young woman in good health. The CDR3 loop reads CAWSRTETAFF. Here the CDR3 DNA reads TGTGCCTGGAGTCGGACAGAAACGGCTTTCTTT.